The T cell receptor (beta chain) under discussion was sequenced for a study of shared clonotypes between healthy human individuals. Study-level background: The study enrolled two women and three men aged 18 to 49. There were three CD4 naive, three CD4 memory, two CD8 naive and one CD8 memory plates per donor.

Worth noting for this clone: Its cognate antigen is unknown.

The germline V gene has CDR1 SGHTA and CDR2 FQGTGA. CDR3 length: 13 amino acids. Trimming took 5 bases from V and 11 from J, leaving 17 bases between them. Naive CD8 cells, CD45RO-negative and positively selected for CCR7, excluded terminally differentiated effector memory CD45RA+ cells. Whole-study results and caveats: In having few donors, the study represented limited genetic and exposure-history diversity. Roughly 5% of naive CD4 clonotypes were shared across a handful of donors.

The repertoire was sequenced with immunoSEQ multiplex PCR; TCRdb's copy has only in-frame clones and lacks some. Among 1.5 million to 2.5 million clones, about 95% were seen once, and the ten largest hold 1.2%. The clonotype originates from a man between 18 and 35 years old in good health. This rearrangement joins TRBV7-3 to TRBJ2-3, with D possibly TRBD1 on 7 matching bases. The sequencing input was naive CD8+ T cells sorted from blood. CDR3 residues: CASSPGGLVEQYF. In DNA form, the CDR3 reads TGTGCCAGCAGCCCAGGGGGGCTGGTTGAGCAGTATTTT.